This T cell receptor (beta chain) was observed in a study of a mutant IDH1 vaccine in newly diagnosed glioma. This clone was seen once. Antigen: not known. Sample time point: week 11, during vaccination. Each dose delivered 300 ug of mutant IDH1 20-mer peptide subcutaneously with imiquimod. Generated by immunoSEQ multiplex PCR, the TCRdb table keeps only in-frame clones and is missing some. The sample has around 53,000 clones; 75% to 95% are singletons. The CDR3 spans 16 residues. The germline V gene encodes CDR1 SGHRS and CDR2 YFSETQ. Trimming removed 2 bases at V and 2 bases at J, with 16 bases between.

The TCR sequence derives from a man aged 50-60 years with glioma. V gene TRBV5-1 combines with J gene TRBJ2-5; D may be TRBD2 (5 bases). Sequencing used PBMCs, obtained from a glioma patient whose treatment included an IDH1 peptide vaccine. CDR3: CASSLSGILPQETQYF. The CDR3 region has the DNA TGCGCCAGCAGCTTATCCGGGATCCTTCCGCAAGAGACCCAGTACTTC.